The clone carrying this T cell receptor beta chain was counted only a few times. Antigen specificity is unknown. This sample is part of a study of post-analysis software for immune sequencing data. General study points: There were roughly 5 TRBV segments more frequent in patients than controls, and TRBV5-6, TRBV5-1 and TRBV20-1 were among them.

Carried by the TCR beta cDNA libraries were unique molecular identifiers. T cells numbering roughly 0.9 to 10 million yielded cDNA molecules that totaled approximately 500,000. TCRdb reprocessed the PCR reads via MiXCR and lists one record per CDR3 protein. The repertoire has a few hundred thousand distinct CDR3 sequences, about 40% of them found once; the top ten carry 6% to 9%. The germline V gene has CDR1 SQVTM and CDR2 ANQGSEA. This CDR3 is built from 16 residues. Trimming pared 6 bases from V and 7 bases from J, leaving 25 bases between. Sequencing was carried out using blood. The V and J genes are TRBV29-1 and TRBJ2-1; D is perhaps TRBD1 or TRBD2 (5 bases each). The origin of this receptor is a girl aged 2-10 years with multiple sclerosis. CDR3 protein: CSVAGHRDHGWNEQFF. The CDR3 bases are TGCAGCGTCGCCGGTCATCGGGACCACGGATGGAATGAGCAGTTCTTC.